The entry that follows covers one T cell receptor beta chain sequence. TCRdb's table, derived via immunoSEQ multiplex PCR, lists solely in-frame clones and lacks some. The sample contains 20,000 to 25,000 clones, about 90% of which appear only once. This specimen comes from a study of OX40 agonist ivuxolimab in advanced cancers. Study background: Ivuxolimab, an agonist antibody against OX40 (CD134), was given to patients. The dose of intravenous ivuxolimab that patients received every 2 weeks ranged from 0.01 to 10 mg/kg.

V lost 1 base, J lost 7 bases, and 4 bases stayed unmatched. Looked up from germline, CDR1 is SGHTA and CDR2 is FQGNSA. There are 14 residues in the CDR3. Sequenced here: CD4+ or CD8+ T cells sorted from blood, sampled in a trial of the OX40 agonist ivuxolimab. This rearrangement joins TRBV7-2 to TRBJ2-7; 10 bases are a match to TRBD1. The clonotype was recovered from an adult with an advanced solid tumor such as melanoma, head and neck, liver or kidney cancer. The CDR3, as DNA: TGTGCCAGCAGCTTAGGACAGGGGGCGGGTGAGCAGTACTTC. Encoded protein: CASSLGQGAGEQYF.